This T cell receptor (beta chain) is from a study of beta chain features in type 1 diabetes. cDNA synthesis used the whole RNA isolate, giving expressed TCRB sequences. The protocol was immunoSEQ multiplex PCR, while the TCRdb copy is restricted to in-frame clones and leaves out a portion. The table shows fewer than 250,000 clones, with 68% occurring only once. Remarks on this clone: Its antigen is undetermined.

The study, taken as a whole, reports: For TCRB rearrangement, an influence of HLA type remained unresolved here. More deletions and fewer insertions at VDJ junctions were seen in type 1 diabetes patients. Patients' naive, central memory and Treg TCRB repertoires seemed closer to one another than those of healthy donors. In all four CD4+ subsets, TCRB CDR3 length was significantly, moderately reduced in type 1 diabetes.

Sequenced material: naive CD4+ T cells from blood. This clonotype was obtained from a man younger than 45 in good health.

The CDR3 is CASSQDHGLDTDTQYF. In nucleotides, the CDR3 is TGCGCCAGCAGCCAAGATCACGGACTAGACACAGATACGCAGTATTTT. The chain employs TRBV4-1 and TRBJ2-3, with 7 bases that match TRBD2. The CDR3 runs 16 residues. Germline V gives CDR1 MGHRA, CDR2 YSYEKL. V shed 0 bases and J 2 bases; nucleotides not matched to a gene: 5.